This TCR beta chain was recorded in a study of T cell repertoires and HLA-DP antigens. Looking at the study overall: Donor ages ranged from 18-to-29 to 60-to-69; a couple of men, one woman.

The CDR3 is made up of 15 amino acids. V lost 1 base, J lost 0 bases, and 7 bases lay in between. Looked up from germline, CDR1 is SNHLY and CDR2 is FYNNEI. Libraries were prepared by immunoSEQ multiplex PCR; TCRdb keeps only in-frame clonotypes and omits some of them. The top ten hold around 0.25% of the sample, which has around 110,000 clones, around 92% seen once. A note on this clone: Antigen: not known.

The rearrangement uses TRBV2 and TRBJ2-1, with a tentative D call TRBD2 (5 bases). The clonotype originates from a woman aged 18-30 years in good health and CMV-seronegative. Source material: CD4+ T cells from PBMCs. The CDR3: CASSEERSSYNEQFF. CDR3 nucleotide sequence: TGTGCCAGCAGTGAAGAGCGGAGCTCCTACAATGAGCAGTTCTTC.